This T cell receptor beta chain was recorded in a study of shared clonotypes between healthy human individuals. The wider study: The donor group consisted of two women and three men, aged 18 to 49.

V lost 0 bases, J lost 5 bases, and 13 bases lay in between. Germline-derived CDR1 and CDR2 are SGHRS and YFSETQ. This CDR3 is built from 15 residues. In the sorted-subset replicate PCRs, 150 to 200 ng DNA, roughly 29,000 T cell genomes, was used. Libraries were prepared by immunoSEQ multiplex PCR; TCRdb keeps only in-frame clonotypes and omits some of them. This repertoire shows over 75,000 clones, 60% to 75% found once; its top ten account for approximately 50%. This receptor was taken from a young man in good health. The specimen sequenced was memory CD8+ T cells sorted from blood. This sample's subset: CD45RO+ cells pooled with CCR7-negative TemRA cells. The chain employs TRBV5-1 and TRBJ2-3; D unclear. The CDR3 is CASSLAGRVVDTQYF. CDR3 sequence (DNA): TGCGCCAGCAGCTTGGCCGGTAGGGTGGTAGATACGCAGTATTTT.